In this sample, the clone carrying this TCR beta chain turned up a few times. Its specificity is unknown. CDR3 length: 15 residues. Trimming removed 1 base at V and 3 bases at J, with 11 bases between. Germline V gene sequence: CDR1 LGHDT, CDR2 YNNKEL (reference sequence). This sample is drawn from a study of post-analysis software for immune sequencing data. Study details: There were relapsing-remitting, secondary progressive and progressive-relapsing multiple sclerosis among the disease courses included. Study-wide points: When the samples were clustered directly with F measure, those that had been prepared in the same batch showed strong co-clustering. Compared with controls, patients showed significantly lower normalized Chao1 diversity. Relative to controls, patients had about 5 TRBV segments at higher frequency, with TRBV5-6, TRBV5-1 and TRBV20-1 among these.

Unique molecular identifiers featured in each of the TCR beta cDNA libraries. cDNA molecules numbering around 450,000 came from approximately 0.91 to 9.4 million T cells. TCRdb reanalysed the PCR reads using MiXCR and keeps one entry per CDR3 protein. The sample comprises approximately 730,000 distinct CDR3 sequences, just under 30% of which are singletons, and 0.56% rests with the top ten. The sample consisted of blood. This chain uses TRBV3-1 with TRBJ2-3; tentatively, D is TRBD1 (6 bases). This clonotype originated in a girl aged 10-17 years with multiple sclerosis. CDR3 loop: CASSQVGQRTDTQYF. The CDR3 nucleotides read TGTGCCAGCAGCCAAGTAGGACAGAGAACAGATACGCAGTATTTT.